What follows are 3 T cell receptor beta chains derived from one specimen sequenced in a study of CD8+CD57+ T cells in acquired aplastic anemia. Profiling that covered TCR beta VDJ and CDR3 relied on genomic DNA as its template. TCRdb used MiXCR to reprocess the reads, holding one entry per CDR3 protein. This sample has approximately 300,000 distinct CDR3 sequences, with 50% to 65% found just once. Sequencing involved patients with CD8+CD57+ cell expansion previously shown by flow cytometry. The sequenced material came from sorted CD4+, CD8+, or CD8+CD57+ T cells (not recorded which) from PBMCs. The receptors here all came from a human donor with aplastic anemia.

The V and J genes are TRBV5-6 and TRBJ1-5, with TRBD1 as a possible D gene (6 bases). Trimming took 0 bases from V and 2 from J, leaving 9 bases between them. The CDR3 length is 15 residues. Per the germline V gene, CDR1 is SGHDT and CDR2 is YYEEEE. The CDR3 DNA reads as TGTGCCAGCAGCTTGGGGCCAGGGGGCAATCAGCCCCAGCATTTT. Translated, it gives CASSLGPGGNQPQHF. Complete variable domain (other parts from reference TRBV5-6 and TRBJ1-5): DAGVTQSPTHLIKTRGQQVTLRCSPKSGHDTVSWYQQALGQGPQFIFQYYEEEERQRGNFPDRFSGHQFPNYSSELNVNALLLGDSALYLCASSLGPGGNQPQHFGDGTRLSIL.

This clonotype was detected many times. This chain uses TRBV11-1 with TRBJ1-1, with 7 positions matching TRBD1. This CDR3 is built from 12 residues. In germline, CDR1 is SGHAT, CDR2 FQDESV (reference sequence). Unmatched junction bases numbered 1, after V lost 5 bases and J lost 4 bases. The CDR3 loop reads CASSRTGTEAFF. CDR3 nucleotides: TGTGCCAGCAGCCGGACAGGCACTGAAGCTTTCTTT.

V gene TRBV15 combines with J gene TRBJ2-5; D unclear. Trimming stripped 0 bases from V and 1 base from J, with 6 bases between. The CDR3 covers 14 residues. Germline-derived CDR1 and CDR2 are LNHNV and YYDKDF (reference sequence). The CDR3 DNA reads TGTGCCACCAGCAGAGACCAGCCCCAAGAGACCCAGTACTTC. Residues: CATSRDQPQETQYF.